The 20 T cell receptor beta chains reported below all come from one sample, sequenced in a study of blood T cell repertoires in COVID-19. Assay used: immunoSEQ multiplex PCR; TCRdb lists only in-frame clones, some missing. The sample has roughly 92,000 clones; nearly 90% are singletons. Sequenced input: peripheral blood. The receptors originated from a woman of 80 years or more with active or convalescent COVID-19.

The DNA of the CDR3 is TGTGCCTGGAGCGCGGGCTTTAGCTCCTATAATTCACCCCTCCACTTT. Amino acids: CAWSAGFSSYNSPLHF. This sequence joins TRBV30 and TRBJ1-6; no reliable D call. From germline, CDR1 is GTSNPN and CDR2 SVGIG (reference sequence). The germline V and J ends were trimmed by 3 bases and 0 bases, with 12 bases remaining between them. CDR3 size: 16 residues.

This chain uses TRBV29-1 with TRBJ2-1, with 9 bases matching TRBD2. Germline assignment: CDR1 SQVTM and CDR2 ANQGSEA. The CDR3 is 12 residues long. The V and J ends lost 6 bases and 8 bases, in that order; junction bases with no gene match: 5. Here the CDR3 DNA reads TGCAGCGTCTATAGCGGGAGTGATGAGCAGTTCTTC. It encodes CSVYSGSDEQFF.

The chain has TRBV7-9 and TRBJ1-5; 11 bases align to TRBD1. The CDR3 runs to 15 residues. Trimming took 7 bases from V and 6 from J; bases not matched to a gene: 8. Looked up from germline, CDR1 is SEHNR and CDR2 is FQNEAQ (reference sequence). CDR3 sequence: CASTDGQGAIQPQHF. DNA for the CDR3: TGTGCCAGCACCGACGGACAGGGGGCGATTCAGCCCCAGCATTTT.

V is TRBV28 and J is TRBJ1-5, with TRBD1 matching over 8 bases. Germline assignment: CDR1 MDHEN and CDR2 SYDVKM. The CDR3 totals 14 residues. The V segment lost 7 bases and the J segment 3 bases; nucleotides outside the gene matches: 5. CDR3 nucleotide sequence: TGTGCCAGCAAGGACAGGGCCCCCAATCAGCCCCAGCATTTT. Translating gives CASKDRAPNQPQHF.

The V and J genes are TRBV6-5 and TRBJ2-7; D possibly corresponds to TRBD1 (5 bases). The germline CDR1 and CDR2 sequences are MNHEY and SVGAGI. The CDR3 is 13 residues long. V lost 6 bases to trimming and J lost 0 bases, with 9 bases between them. CDR3 sequence (DNA): TGTGCCAGCAGACTCAGGGACTCCTACGAGCAGTACTTC. Translated: CASRLRDSYEQYF.

The J gene is TRBJ1-2, the V gene TRBV29-1; 10 bases map to TRBD1. V was clipped by 7 bases and J by 3 bases; unmatched bases: 5. This CDR3 contains 13 residues. The germline V gene has CDR1 SQVTM and CDR2 ANQGSEA. In DNA, the CDR3 is TGCAGCGCCACGACAGGGGGCGACTATGGCTACACCTTC. Encoded protein: CSATTGGDYGYTF.

This chain connects TRBV18 to TRBJ2-2; weak D call: TRBD2 (5 bases). The CDR3 has 16 amino acids. Germline-derived CDR1 and CDR2 are KGHSH and LQKENI. The ends were cut back, 4 bases at V and 0 bases at J, with 12 bases in the middle. This chain's CDR3 is CASSRGLYANTGELFF. CDR3 sequence (DNA): TGTGCCAGCTCACGAGGACTCTACGCGAACACCGGGGAGCTGTTTTTT.

This chain links TRBV18 with TRBJ2-3, with no clear D. This CDR3 is built from 14 residues. Trimming removed 3 bases from V and 2 bases from J, with 9 bases in between. Germline CDR1 is KGHSH and CDR2 is LQKENI. CDR3 in amino acids: CASSPGDFTDTQYF. Here the CDR3 DNA reads TGTGCCAGCTCACCGGGTGACTTCACAGATACGCAGTATTTT.

The chain joins TRBV5-1 to TRBJ1-2; D unresolved. This CDR3 comprises 14 residues. V was clipped by 9 bases and J by 3 bases, with 18 bases between them. Germline V lookup: CDR1 SGHRS, CDR2 YFSETQ. CDR3 bases: TGCGCCACCGCGTCCCCCGCTATTCACTATGGCTACACCTTC. Residues: CATASPAIHYGYTF.

This rearrangement joins TRBV6-2 or TRBV6-3 to TRBJ2-7; 10 bases align to TRBD1. The CDR3 length is 20 residues. CDR1 is MNHEY and CDR2 is SVGEGT in the germline V gene. J was trimmed by 1 base and V by 3 bases; bases with no gene match: 18. CDR3 sequence (DNA): TGTGCCAGCAGTTATCGGCCGGGACAGGGGTCGAGTTTTCAATCCTACGAGCAGTACTTC. It translates to CASSYRPGQGSSFQSYEQYF.

The CDR3 reads CASSQGWDSGYTF. In DNA, the CDR3 is TGTGCCAGCAGCCAGGGCTGGGATTCCGGCTACACCTTC. The rearrangement joins TRBV7-2 to TRBJ1-2; weak D call: TRBD1 (5 bases). Germline CDR1 reads SGHTA; CDR2 reads FQGNSA. The CDR3 totals 13 residues. V was pared by 5 bases and J by 8 bases, with 15 bases between.

This sequence joins TRBV10-3 and TRBJ1-1; 7 bases align to TRBD1. V dropped 10 bases and J dropped 0; count of bases not matched to a gene: 14. Per germline, CDR1 ENHRY and CDR2 SYGVKD. This CDR3 comprises 16 residues. CDR3 nucleotide sequence: TGTGCCACCAATGGACAGGTAGTCTCCATGAACACTGAAGCTTTCTTT. This gives the protein CATNGQVVSMNTEAFF.

This chain uses TRBV5-6 with TRBJ1-6, with 9 positions matching TRBD1. With 1 base clipped from V and 7 bases from J, the junction kept 6 bases outside the gene matches. The length of the CDR3 is 16 residues. Germline CDR1 is SGHDT and CDR2 is YYEEEE. The CDR3 DNA reads as TGTGCCAGCAGCTTGCAGGGGACAGGGAACAATTCACCCCTCCACTTT. As protein: CASSLQGTGNNSPLHF.

The rearrangement links TRBV10-3 to TRBJ1-1; TRBD1 agrees at 8 bases. Per the germline V gene, CDR1 is ENHRY and CDR2 is SYGVKD. This CDR3 spans 19 amino acids. V lost 3 bases, J lost 0 bases, and 15 bases stayed unmatched. CDR3 loop: CAISDPSTGVGVVNTEAFF. CDR3 bases: TGTGCCATCAGTGACCCGTCGACAGGGGTTGGGGTGGTGAACACTGAAGCTTTCTTT.

This chain links TRBV3-1 (or the pseudogene TRBV3-2) with TRBJ2-5; 9 nucleotides align to TRBD1. There are 17 residues in the CDR3. Trimming took 2 bases from V and 5 from J; bases not matched to a gene: 12. Germline CDR1 reads LGHDT; CDR2 reads YNNKEL (reference sequence). CDR3 sequence reads: CASSQRTGTGIPETQYF. The CDR3 region has the DNA TGTGCCAGCAGCCAACGCACCGGGACAGGGATTCCTGAGACCCAGTACTTC.

CDR3 region: CAWDRVTSYEQYF. The DNA for the CDR3 is TGTGCCTGGGACAGGGTAACGTCCTACGAGCAGTACTTC. The rearrangement uses TRBV30 and TRBJ2-7; TRBD1 agrees at 7 bases. V lost 5 bases, J lost 1 base, and 5 bases stayed unmatched. CDR1 and CDR2 from the germline V gene are GTSNPN and SVGIG (reference sequence). The CDR3 sequence is 13 residues long.

The rearrangement joins TRBV19 to TRBJ2-1; the D is unclear. With 3 bases removed from V and 2 bases from J, the gap between germline ends came to 11 bases. CDR1 and CDR2 (germline): LNHDA, SQIVND (reference sequence). This CDR3 spans 15 amino acids. CDR3 nucleotide sequence: TGTGCCAGTAGTATCCCCCCGGCGGCCTACAATGAGCAGTTCTTC. Amino acid sequence: CASSIPPAAYNEQFF.

This clone showed up just once. The V call is TRBV5-1, the J call TRBJ1-1; TRBD1 matches at 7 bases. In germline, CDR1 is SGHRS, CDR2 YFSETQ. This CDR3 spans 14 amino acids. V lost 1 base and J lost 4; bases outside the gene matches: 4. CDR3 nucleotide sequence: TGCGCCAGCAGCTTGCAACAGGGGTCCACTGAAGCTTTCTTT. This translates into CASSLQQGSTEAFF.

The J gene is TRBJ2-1, the V gene TRBV15, with D possibly TRBD2 on 6 matching bases. V was trimmed by 3 bases and J by 5 bases, leaving 17 bases between them. CDR1 is LNHNV and CDR2 is YYDKDF in the germline V gene (reference sequence). CDR3 size: 16 residues. In nucleotides, the CDR3 is TGTGCCACCAGCAGCTCCAACCGGGACTGGAACAATGAGCAGTTCTTC. Translation: CATSSSNRDWNNEQFF.

This chain uses TRBV27 with TRBJ2-7, with D possibly matching TRBD1 (6 bases). V gave up 6 bases and J gave up 4 bases, with 16 bases separating them. Per the germline V gene, CDR1 is MNHEY and CDR2 is SMNVEV (reference sequence). The CDR3 runs 14 residues. The chain's CDR3 is CASSFSRGSYEQYF. Here the CDR3 DNA reads TGTGCCAGCAGCTTCTCCAGGGGATCGTACGAGCAGTACTTC.